What follows are 24 T cell receptor beta chains derived from one specimen sequenced in a study of PD-1 blockade in classical Hodgkin lymphoma. Each of the patients experienced relapse following autologous stem cell transplantation, and their brentuximab vedotin exposure differed. Profiled with immunoSEQ multiplex PCR; TCRdb holds only in-frame clones, not every one. Here the sample spans tens of thousands of clones, approximately 69% being singletons. Sequenced here: peripheral blood mononuclear cells (PBMCs), sampled at baseline. All receptors derive from a human donor with classical Hodgkin lymphoma.

The gene calls are TRBV7-2 and TRBJ1-1; D gene unclear. The CDR3 runs to 13 residues. Germline V gives CDR1 SGHTA, CDR2 FQGNSA. The V and J ends lost 1 base and 11 bases respectively, with 14 bases between them. The CDR3 DNA reads as TGTGCCAGCAGCTTAGAGCCAGGTTTAATTGCTTTCTTT. It codes for CASSLEPGLIAFF. The whole variable domain, filled in from reference TRBV7-2 and TRBJ1-1, reads GAGVSQSPSNKVTEKGKDVELRCDPISGHTALYWYRQSLGQGLEFLIYFQGNSAPDKSGLPSDRFSAERTGGSVSTLTIQRTQQEDSAVYLCASSLEPGLIAFFGQGTRLTVV.

The V gene is TRBV25-1, the J gene TRBJ1-1; 7 nucleotides line up with TRBD1. The junction had 8 bases not matched to a gene; V was cut back by 7 bases and J by 3 bases. The CDR3 is 14 amino acids. Germline assignment: CDR1 MGHDK and CDR2 SYGVNS. CDR3 nucleotides: TGTGCCAGCACTAAAGGGGGCCGTTACACTGAAGCTTTCTTT. Translation gives CASTKGGRYTEAFF.

This clone showed up just once. The rearrangement joins TRBV10-3 to TRBJ2-1, with 7 bases lining up with TRBD1. The CDR3 covers 15 residues. V lost 4 bases, J lost 0 bases, and 3 bases stayed unmatched. CDR1 ENHRY and CDR2 SYGVKD come from the germline V gene. Written as DNA, the CDR3 is TGTGCCATCAGTGTTAGGGGGCCCTCCTACAATGAGCAGTTCTTC. This sequence encodes CAISVRGPSYNEQFF.

The J gene is TRBJ2-3, the V gene TRBV27; 11 positions match TRBD2. Per germline, CDR1 MNHEY and CDR2 SMNVEV (reference sequence). Unmatched junction bases numbered 9, after V lost 2 bases and J lost 5 bases. The CDR3 length is 17 residues. The CDR3 protein is CASSLVAGGPLGDTQYF. The CDR3 region has the DNA TGTGCCAGCAGTTTAGTAGCGGGGGGGCCCCTAGGAGATACGCAGTATTTT.

The chain joins TRBV28 to TRBJ2-7; tentative D call: TRBD1 (5 bases). CDR3 length equals 14 residues. Germline-derived CDR1 and CDR2 are MDHEN and SYDVKM. V was pared by 6 bases and J by 2 bases, with 14 bases between. In DNA form, the CDR3 reads TGTGCCAGCAGCCCCAGTCTAGGGGCCTACGAGCAGTACTTC. It specifies CASSPSLGAYEQYF.

The chain couples TRBV10-3 to TRBJ1-1; 7 bases match TRBD1. The CDR3 extends over 16 amino acids. In germline, CDR1 is ENHRY, CDR2 SYGVKD. V lost 4 bases to trimming and J lost 1 base; unmatched junction nucleotides: 9. CDR3 residues: CAISVPGRGRNTEAFF. In nucleotides, the CDR3 is TGTGCCATCAGTGTCCCGGGGAGGGGGCGGAACACTGAAGCTTTCTTT.

The J gene is TRBJ2-7, the V gene TRBV15; 8 bases line up with TRBD2. There are 14 residues in the CDR3. Trimming removed 3 bases from V and 4 bases from J; junction bases left unmatched: 5. The germline V gene encodes CDR1 LNHNV and CDR2 YYDKDF (reference sequence). The CDR3 is CATSRAGLGYEQYF. The CDR3, as DNA: TGTGCCACCAGCAGGGCGGGACTAGGGTACGAGCAGTACTTC.

The chain recombines TRBV7-8 with TRBJ1-1, with TRBD1 matching over 8 bases. Germline CDR1 reads SGHVS; CDR2 reads FQNEAQ. The CDR3 sequence is 14 residues long. Germline trimming cut 2 bases from V and 5 bases from J; bases unmatched to any gene: 4. The CDR3 here is CASSLPTGGTEAFF. The CDR3 nucleotides are TGTGCCAGCAGCTTACCAACAGGGGGGACTGAAGCTTTCTTT.

The CDR3, as DNA: TGCGCCAGCAGCTTTGGGACAGGGGACGGGGAGCTGTTTTTT. This encodes CASSFGTGDGELFF. The chain recombines TRBV5-1 with TRBJ2-2; 10 bases are a match to TRBD1. J lost 7 bases, V lost 2 bases, and 2 bases had no gene match. CDR3 length equals 14 residues. Germline CDR1 and CDR2: SGHRS and YFSETQ.

The chain couples TRBV11-2 to TRBJ1-1; D uncertain. This CDR3 spans 13 amino acids. Germline lookup yields CDR1 SGHAT and CDR2 FQNNGV. V lost 4 bases, J lost 2 bases, and 8 bases lay in between. This CDR3 is CASSSSHNTEAFF. DNA of the CDR3: TGTGCCAGCAGCTCCTCACATAACACTGAAGCTTTCTTT.

The chain couples TRBV27 to TRBJ2-7, with 7 bases aligning to TRBD1. CDR1 and CDR2 from the germline V gene are MNHEY and SMNVEV (reference sequence). J gave up 4 bases and V 4 bases, and 7 bases lay outside the gene matches. This CDR3 has 14 residues. The CDR3 bases are TGTGCCAGCAGTTATCAAGGGGGCGCTTACGAGCAGTACTTC. Amino acids: CASSYQGGAYEQYF.

The chain couples TRBV7-2 to TRBJ2-5, with D perhaps being TRBD1 or TRBD2 (5 bases each). CDR3 length: 15 amino acids. CDR1 and CDR2 (germline): SGHTA, FQGNSA. With 3 bases removed from V and 2 bases from J, the gap between germline ends came to 13 bases. CDR3 residues: CASSLDHGTQETQYF. For the CDR3, the DNA is TGTGCCAGCAGCTTGGACCACGGGACGCAAGAGACCCAGTACTTC. The variable domain in full, with the rest retrieved from reference TRBV7-2 and TRBJ2-5, is GAGVSQSPSNKVTEKGKDVELRCDPISGHTALYWYRQSLGQGLEFLIYFQGNSAPDKSGLPSDRFSAERTGGSVSTLTIQRTQQEDSAVYLCASSLDHGTQETQYFGPGTRLLVL.

V is TRBV10-2 and J is TRBJ2-2; D may be TRBD1 (5 bases). Germline lookup yields CDR1 WSHSY and CDR2 SAAADI. Trimming cost V 7 bases and J 0 bases, with 24 bases left between them. The CDR3 runs 19 residues. The CDR3 coding sequence is TGCGCCAGCACCGACCTAGACAGCCACGACACCACGAACACCGGGGAGCTGTTTTTT. Translated: CASTDLDSHDTTNTGELFF.

V usage is TRBV7-4 and J usage is TRBJ1-4; tentative D call: TRBD1 (6 bases). The CDR3 runs to 16 residues. The V end was cut by 5 bases, the J end by 8 bases, with 21 bases between. CDR1 is SGHVT and CDR2 is SQSDAQ in the germline V gene. CDR3: CASSPTWTAKFEKLFF. CDR3 bases: TGTGCCAGCAGCCCCACATGGACAGCCAAATTCGAAAAACTGTTTTTT.

The chain joins TRBV28 to TRBJ2-5, with no clear D. Germline V gives CDR1 MDHEN, CDR2 SYDVKM. The CDR3 loop spans 16 amino acids. Between the trimmed V and J ends, which lost 3 bases and 2 bases, there was a span of 16 bases. CDR3: CASSFGLGSSQETQYF. The CDR3 DNA reads TGTGCCAGCAGTTTCGGTTTGGGATCCTCGCAAGAGACCCAGTACTTC.

The rearrangement uses TRBV6-1 and TRBJ1-2, with D maybe TRBD1 (6 bases). Germline V lookup: CDR1 MNHNS, CDR2 SASEGT. The germline V and J ends were trimmed by 7 bases and 3 bases, with 15 bases remaining between them. The CDR3 runs 14 residues. For the CDR3, the DNA is TGTGCCAGCAAAAAGGCAGGGGTGGACTATGGCTACACCTTC. This encodes CASKKAGVDYGYTF.

This clone was observed a single time. The chain links TRBV6-4 to TRBJ2-1; D is uncertain. The V gene lost 3 bases and the J gene lost 6 bases, with 9 bases spanning the gap. The germline gives CDR1 MRHNA, CDR2 SNTAGT. The CDR3 contains 13 residues. The CDR3: CASSEKVSNEQFF. CDR3 nucleotide sequence: TGTGCCAGCAGTGAAAAGGTCTCCAATGAGCAGTTCTTC.

V and J are TRBV7-1 and TRBJ1-1; 7 bases map to TRBD1. TRBV7-1 is classed as an ORF, of uncertain function. The CDR3 contains 14 residues. The trim removed 4 bases at V and 2 bases at J, leaving 4 bases unmatched. CDR3 region: CASSLDRVNTEAFF. The CDR3 DNA reads TGTGCCAGCAGCTTAGACAGGGTCAACACTGAAGCTTTCTTT.

The rearrangement joins TRBV5-1 to TRBJ1-6; D is undetermined. Trimming stripped 1 base from V and 6 bases from J, with 14 bases between. This CDR3 comprises 16 residues. CDR1 is SGHRS, CDR2 YFSETQ, per germline. The CDR3 coding sequence is TGCGCCAGCAGCTTGACCCTCGTGAGAATTAATTCACCCCTCCACTTT. Amino acid sequence: CASSLTLVRINSPLHF. Full variable domain (remainder filled in from reference TRBV5-1 and TRBJ1-6): KAGVTQTPRYLIKTRGQQVTLSCSPISGHRSVSWYQQTPGQGLQFLFEYFSETQRNKGNFPGRFSGRQFSNSRSEMNVSTLELGDSALYLCASSLTLVRINSPLHFGNGTRLTVT.

This clone was found once. As DNA, the CDR3 is TGTGCCAGTAGTCCGAGAGGGTTACAATTAGGGGAGCTGTTTTTT. Its protein is CASSPRGLQLGELFF. The genes are TRBV19 and TRBJ2-2, with a weak D call TRBD2 (5 bases). The CDR3 has 15 residues. The V gene lost 5 bases and the J gene lost 8 bases, with 18 bases spanning the gap. The germline V gene encodes CDR1 LNHDA and CDR2 SQIVND (reference sequence).

The chain carries TRBV18 and TRBJ2-5, with unresolved D. The V end was cut by 6 bases, the J end by 1 base, with 24 bases between. Germline lookup yields CDR1 KGHSH and CDR2 LQKENI. The length of the CDR3 is 18 residues. As DNA, the CDR3 is TGTGCCAGCTCCCTCGCGCAGAAGGCTTACGTCCCCCAAGAGACCCAGTACTTC. This sequence encodes CASSLAQKAYVPQETQYF.

V is TRBV29-1 and J is TRBJ2-5; TRBD2 aligns across 14 bases. CDR3 length: 14 amino acids. Unmatched junction bases numbered 6, after V lost 7 bases and J lost 5 bases. Germline CDR1 is SQVTM and CDR2 is ANQGSEA. CDR3 sequence: CSGGGLAGVETQYF. CDR3 DNA: TGCAGCGGGGGGGGACTAGCGGGGGTCGAGACCCAGTACTTC.

The rearrangement uses TRBV5-5 and TRBJ2-7; 7 nucleotides match TRBD1. Germline-derived CDR1 and CDR2 are SGHKS and YYEKEE (reference sequence). The CDR3 has 17 residues. The V and J ends lost 2 bases and 6 bases, in that order; junction bases with no gene match: 17. The CDR3 spells CASSFGGSRTGFGEQYF. In DNA form, the CDR3 reads TGTGCCAGCAGCTTCGGCGGTTCGAGGACAGGTTTTGGCGAGCAGTACTTC.

This clone was observed once. The chain carries TRBV19 and TRBJ2-1, with D unclear. Trimming shortened V by 5 bases and J by 4 bases, and 6 bases separated the two germline ends. The germline V gene encodes CDR1 LNHDA and CDR2 SQIVND (reference sequence). This CDR3 contains 12 residues. The CDR3 coding sequence is TGTGCCAGTAGTCCCGAGTACAATGAGCAGTTCTTC. Translated, it gives CASSPEYNEQFF.